A selection of T cell receptor beta chains follows, all from one sample in a study of PD-1 blockade in mismatch repair-deficient tumors. Sequencing used immunoSEQ multiplex PCR; TCRdb keeps in-frame clones, though not all of them. The table has tens of thousands of clones, 81% seen once; the top ten hold roughly 2.5%. Specimen: peripheral blood, collected 12 weeks after starting pembrolizumab. The source is an adult with mismatch repair-deficient cancer. Each CDR3 is given with its conserved first and last residue. The D gene is left open where the match is weak. Where a row states a size, it is once, few, many or the class of an expanded clone; other rows omit it.

TRBJ2-1	TRBD2	TRBV14	-	CASSDIAGGSYNEQFF	TGTGCCAGCAGCGACATAGCGGGGGGATCCTACAATGAGCAGTTCTTC
TRBJ2-1	-	TRBV6-1	-	CAIRHNEQFF	TGTGCCATCAGGCACAATGAGCAGTTCTTC
TRBJ1-1	-	TRBV9	few	CASSVVSSMNTEAFF	TGTGCCAGCAGCGTAGTGTCGAGCATGAACACTGAAGCTTTCTTT
TRBJ1-1	-	TRBV4-3	-	CASSQEPGNTEAFF	TGCGCCAGCAGCCAAGAACCGGGAAACACTGAAGCTTTCTTT
TRBJ1-1	-	TRBV9	once	CASSVATGRTTEAFF	TGTGCCAGCAGCGTAGCTACAGGGCGAACCACTGAAGCTTTCTTT
TRBJ1-1	-	TRBV30	-	CAWSWGDTEAFF	TGTGCCTGGTCGTGGGGGGACACTGAAGCTTTCTTT
TRBJ2-1	-	TRBV5-1	few	CASSLEGGGPDEQFF	TGCGCCAGCAGCTTGGAAGGGGGAGGGCCCGATGAGCAGTTCTTC
TRBJ1-1	TRBD1	TRBV6-5	-	CASSLPDRATEAFF	TGTGCCAGCAGTTTACCCGACAGGGCCACTGAAGCTTTCTTT
TRBJ2-1	-	TRBV11-2	-	CASSLGYEQFF	TGTGCCAGCAGCTTGGGGTACGAGCAGTTCTTC
TRBJ2-3	-	TRBV7-2	-	CASSSGLRTDTQYF	TGTGCCAGCAGCTCGGGACTTCGCACAGATACGCAGTATTTT
TRBJ2-2	-	TRBV7-3	-	CASSHRTVVDLSGAGELFF	TGTGCCAGCAGCCACCGAACGGTTGTCGACCTATCCGGGGCCGGGGAGCTGTTTTTT
TRBJ2-1	-	TRBV6-5	-	CASSYSRDSGGQFF	TGTGCCAGCAGTTACTCGAGGGACTCAGGGGGGCAGTTCTTC
TRBJ2-5	TRBD2	TRBV5-6	-	CASSPRGVQETQYF	TGTGCCAGCAGCCCCCGGGGGGTCCAAGAGACCCAGTACTTC
TRBJ1-5	-	TRBV11-2	-	CASSPGPGPPQHF	TGTGCCAGCAGCCCCGGACCCGGTCCGCCCCAGCATTTT
TRBJ1-2	TRBD1	TRBV7-9	few	CASSVGQNYGYTF	TGTGCCAGCAGCGTGGGACAGAACTATGGCTACACCTTC
TRBJ2-1	TRBD2	TRBV7-2	-	CASSLGRPGSGSRGEQFF	TGTGCCAGCAGCTTAGGCCGGCCTGGTAGCGGGAGTAGGGGTGAGCAGTTCTTC
TRBJ2-3	TRBD2	TRBV13	once	CASSHTSGRITDTQYF	TGTGCCAGCAGCCACACTAGCGGGCGTATCACAGATACGCAGTATTTT
TRBJ2-3	-	TRBV18	-	CASLRTDGGDTQYF	TGTGCCAGCTTACGGACTGATGGCGGGGATACGCAGTATTTT
TRBJ1-2	-	TRBV11-2	once	CASSLRAGDTYGYTF	TGTGCCAGCAGCTTAAGGGCAGGGGACACCTATGGCTACACCTTC
TRBJ1-2	TRBD1	TRBV27	-	CASSSRGRTYGYTF	TGTGCCAGCAGTTCCAGGGGGCGTACCTATGGCTACACCTTC
TRBJ1-1	-	TRBV7-9	-	CASSRGRLTNTEAFF	TGTGCCAGCAGCAGGGGCCGACTTACGAACACTGAAGCTTTCTTT